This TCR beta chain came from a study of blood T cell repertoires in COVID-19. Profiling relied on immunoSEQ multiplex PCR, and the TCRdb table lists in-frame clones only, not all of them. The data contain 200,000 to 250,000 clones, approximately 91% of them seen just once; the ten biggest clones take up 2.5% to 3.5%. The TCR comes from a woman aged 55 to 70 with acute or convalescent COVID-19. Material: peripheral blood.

The CDR3 nucleotides read TGCGCCAGCAGTCATCCGGGTAGCTCCTACGAGCAGTACTTC. Its translation: CASSHPGSSYEQYF. V gene TRBV23-1 combines with J gene TRBJ2-7; D is unresolved. TRBV23-1 is placed among ORFs of uncertain function. The CDR3 length is 14 residues. Trimming shortened V by 3 bases and J by 0 bases, and 9 bases separated the two germline ends.